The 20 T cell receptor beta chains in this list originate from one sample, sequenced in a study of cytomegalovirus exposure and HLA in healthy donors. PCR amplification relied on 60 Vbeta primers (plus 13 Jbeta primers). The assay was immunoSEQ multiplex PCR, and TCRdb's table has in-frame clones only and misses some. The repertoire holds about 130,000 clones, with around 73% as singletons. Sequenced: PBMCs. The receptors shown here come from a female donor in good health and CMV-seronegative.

The CDR3 protein is CASSEGITGELFF. CDR3 nucleotides: TGCGCCAGCAGTGAGGGCATCACCGGGGAGCTGTTTTTT. The chain employs TRBV10-1 and TRBJ2-2; D is unclear. Trimming removed 2 bases at V and 4 bases at J, with 5 bases between. Germline loops: CDR1 WNHNN, CDR2 SYGVQD (reference sequence). The CDR3 has 13 amino acids.

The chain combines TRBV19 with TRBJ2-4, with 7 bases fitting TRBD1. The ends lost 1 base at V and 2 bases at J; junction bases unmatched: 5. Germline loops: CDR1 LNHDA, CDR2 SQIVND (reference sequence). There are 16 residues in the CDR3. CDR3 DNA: TGTGCCAGTAGTATAGGGGTACAGGGGTCCAAAAACATTCAGTACTTC. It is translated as CASSIGVQGSKNIQYF. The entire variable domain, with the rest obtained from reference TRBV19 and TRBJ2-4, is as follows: DGGITQSPKYLFRKEGQNVTLSCEQNLNHDAMYWYRQDPGQGLRLIYYSQIVNDFQKGDIAEGYSVSREKKESFPLTVTSAQKNPTAFYLCASSIGVQGSKNIQYFGAGTRLSVL.

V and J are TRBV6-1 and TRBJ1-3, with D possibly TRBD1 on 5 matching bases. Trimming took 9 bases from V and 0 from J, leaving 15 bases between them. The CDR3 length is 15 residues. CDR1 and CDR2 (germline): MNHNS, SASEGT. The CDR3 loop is CASGEGFFSGNTIYF. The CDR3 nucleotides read TGTGCCAGTGGGGAGGGGTTCTTCTCTGGAAACACCATATATTTT.

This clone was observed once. CDR3 DNA: TGTGCCAGCAGCGTTGACAGGAATTCACCCCTCCACTTT. It yields the protein CASSVDRNSPLHF. The gene calls are TRBV5-4 and TRBJ1-6, with a tentative D call TRBD1 (6 bases). Trimming took off 4 bases at V and 7 bases at J, with 9 bases between the two ends. The germline gives CDR1 SGHNT, CDR2 YYREEE (reference sequence). The CDR3 is 13 amino acids. The whole variable domain, filled in from reference TRBV5-4 and TRBJ1-6, reads ETGVTQSPTHLIKTRGQQVTLRCSSQSGHNTVSWYQQALGQGPQFIFQYYREEENGRGNFPPRFSGLQFPNYSSELNVNALELDDSALYLCASSVDRNSPLHFGNGTRLTVT.

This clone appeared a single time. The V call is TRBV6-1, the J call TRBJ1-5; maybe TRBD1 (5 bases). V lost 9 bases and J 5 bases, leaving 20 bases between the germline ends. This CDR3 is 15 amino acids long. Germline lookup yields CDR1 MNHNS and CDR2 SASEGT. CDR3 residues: CASQYRRQVDQPQHF. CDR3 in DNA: TGTGCCAGTCAGTACAGGCGTCAGGTCGATCAGCCCCAGCATTTT.

The DNA for the CDR3 is TGCAGCGTTGAAGATCGGACTCGAGCGTCCTACAATGAGCAGTTCTTC. Its translation: CSVEDRTRASYNEQFF. This chain links TRBV29-1 with TRBJ2-1; TRBD2 might be the D (5 bases). V lost 0 bases, J lost 1 base, and 13 bases lay in between. CDR1 and CDR2 (germline): SQVTM, ANQGSEA. The CDR3 has 16 amino acids.

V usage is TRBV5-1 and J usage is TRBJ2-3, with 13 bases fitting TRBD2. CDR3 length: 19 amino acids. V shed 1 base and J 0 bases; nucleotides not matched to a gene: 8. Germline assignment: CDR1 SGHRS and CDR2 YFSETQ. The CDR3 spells CASSLSLAGGPASTDTQYF. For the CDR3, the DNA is TGCGCCAGCAGCTTGTCACTAGCGGGAGGGCCCGCTAGCACAGATACGCAGTATTTT.

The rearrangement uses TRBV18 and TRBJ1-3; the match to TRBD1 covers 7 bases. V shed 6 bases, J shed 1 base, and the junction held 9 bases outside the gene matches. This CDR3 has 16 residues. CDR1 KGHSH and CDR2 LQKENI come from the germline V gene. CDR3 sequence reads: CASSWDSLPSGNTIYF. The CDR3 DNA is TGTGCCAGCTCTTGGGACAGCCTTCCTTCTGGAAACACCATATATTTT.

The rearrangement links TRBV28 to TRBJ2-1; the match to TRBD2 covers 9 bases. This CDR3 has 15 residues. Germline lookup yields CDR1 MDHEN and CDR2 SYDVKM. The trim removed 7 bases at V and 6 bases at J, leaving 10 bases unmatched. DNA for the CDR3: TGTGCCAGCACCCTAATCCTAGCGGGACCCAATGAGCAGTTCTTC. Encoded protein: CASTLILAGPNEQFF.

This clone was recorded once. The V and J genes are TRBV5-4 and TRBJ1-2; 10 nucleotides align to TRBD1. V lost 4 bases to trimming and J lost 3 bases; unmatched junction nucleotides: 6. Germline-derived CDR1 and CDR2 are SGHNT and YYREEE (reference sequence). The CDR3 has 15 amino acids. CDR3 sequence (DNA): TGTGCCAGCAGCCCCGGACAGGGGGTCGACTATGGCTACACCTTC. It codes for CASSPGQGVDYGYTF.

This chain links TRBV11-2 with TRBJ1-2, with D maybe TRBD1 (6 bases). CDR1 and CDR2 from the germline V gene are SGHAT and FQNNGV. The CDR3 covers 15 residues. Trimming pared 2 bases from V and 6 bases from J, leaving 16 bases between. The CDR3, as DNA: TGTGCCAGCAGCTTACAGCCTAACACAGGGCATGGCTACACCTTC. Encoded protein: CASSLQPNTGHGYTF.

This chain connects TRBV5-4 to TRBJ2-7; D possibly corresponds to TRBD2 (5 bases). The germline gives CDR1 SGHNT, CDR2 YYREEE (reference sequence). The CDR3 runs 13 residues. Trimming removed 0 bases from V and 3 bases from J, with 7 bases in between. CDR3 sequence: CASSLDGIYEQYF. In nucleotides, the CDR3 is TGTGCCAGCAGCTTGGACGGGATCTACGAGCAGTACTTC.

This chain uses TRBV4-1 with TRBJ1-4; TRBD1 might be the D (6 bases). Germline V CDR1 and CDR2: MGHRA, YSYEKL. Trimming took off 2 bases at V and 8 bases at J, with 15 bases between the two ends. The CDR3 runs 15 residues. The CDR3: CASSQSHRDLEKLFF. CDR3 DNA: TGCGCCAGCAGCCAATCACACAGGGATCTCGAAAAACTGTTTTTT.

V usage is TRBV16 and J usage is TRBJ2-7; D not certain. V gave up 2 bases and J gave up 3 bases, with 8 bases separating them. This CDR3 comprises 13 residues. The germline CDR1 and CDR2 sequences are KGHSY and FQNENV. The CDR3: CASSQGTFYEQYF. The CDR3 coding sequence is TGTGCCAGCAGCCAAGGCACCTTCTACGAGCAGTACTTC.

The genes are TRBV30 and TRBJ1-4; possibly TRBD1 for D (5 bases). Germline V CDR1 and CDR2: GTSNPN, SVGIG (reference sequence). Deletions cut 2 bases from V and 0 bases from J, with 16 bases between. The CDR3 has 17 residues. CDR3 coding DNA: TGTGCCTGGAGTAACCTTGACAGCCCTGCAACTAATGAAAAACTGTTTTTT. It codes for CAWSNLDSPATNEKLFF.

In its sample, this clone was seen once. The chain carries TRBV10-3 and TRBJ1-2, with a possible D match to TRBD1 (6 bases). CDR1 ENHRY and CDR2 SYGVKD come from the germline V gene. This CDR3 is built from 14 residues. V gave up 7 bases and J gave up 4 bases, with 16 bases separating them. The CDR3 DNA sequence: TGTGCCATCAACACGGGGGGGCTGAGCTATGGCTACACCTTC. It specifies CAINTGGLSYGYTF.

The CDR3: CATPGQNYEQYF. DNA for the CDR3: TGTGCCACCCCGGGACAGAACTACGAGCAGTACTTC. The V call is TRBV11-1, the J call TRBJ2-7; TRBD1 matches 7 bases. This CDR3 is 12 amino acids long. The V segment lost 10 bases and the J segment 3 bases; nucleotides outside the gene matches: 6. Germline V gene data show CDR1 as SGHAT and CDR2 as FQDESV (reference sequence).

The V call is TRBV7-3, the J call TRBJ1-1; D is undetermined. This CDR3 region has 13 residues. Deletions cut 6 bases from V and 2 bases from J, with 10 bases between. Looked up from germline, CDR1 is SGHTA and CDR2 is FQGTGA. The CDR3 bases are TGTGCCAGCAGTTCCCAGTCCAACACTGAAGCTTTCTTT. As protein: CASSSQSNTEAFF.

The CDR3 coding sequence is TGTGCCAGCTCCGAAGGCCAGGGGAGAGCAGATACGCAGTATTTT. Translation gives CASSEGQGRADTQYF. This chain joins TRBV18 and TRBJ2-3; possibly TRBD1 for D (6 bases). Germline V gives CDR1 KGHSH, CDR2 LQKENI. Between the trimmed V and J ends, which lost 6 bases and 4 bases, there was a span of 17 bases. This CDR3 comprises 15 residues.

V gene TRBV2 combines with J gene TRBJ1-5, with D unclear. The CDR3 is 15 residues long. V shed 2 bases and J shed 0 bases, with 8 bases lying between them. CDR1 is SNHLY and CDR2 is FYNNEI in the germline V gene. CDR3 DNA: TGTGCCAGCAGTGAAACAGTTTATAGCAATCAGCCCCAGCATTTT. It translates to CASSETVYSNQPQHF.